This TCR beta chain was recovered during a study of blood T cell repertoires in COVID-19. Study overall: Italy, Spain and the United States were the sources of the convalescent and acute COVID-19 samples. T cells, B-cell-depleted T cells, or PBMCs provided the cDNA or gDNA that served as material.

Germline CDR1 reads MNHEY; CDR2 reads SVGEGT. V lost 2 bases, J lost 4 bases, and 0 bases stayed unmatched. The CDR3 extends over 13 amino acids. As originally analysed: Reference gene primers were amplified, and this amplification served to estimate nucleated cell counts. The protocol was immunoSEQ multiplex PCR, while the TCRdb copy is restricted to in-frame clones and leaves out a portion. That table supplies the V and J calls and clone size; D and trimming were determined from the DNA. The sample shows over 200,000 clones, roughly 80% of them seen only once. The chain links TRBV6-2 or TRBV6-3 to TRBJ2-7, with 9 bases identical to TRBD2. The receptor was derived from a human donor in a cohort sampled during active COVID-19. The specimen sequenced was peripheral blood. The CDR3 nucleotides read TGTGCCAGCAGTTACACTAGCGGGTACGAGCAGTACTTC. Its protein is CASSYTSGYEQYF.